The next 7 T cell receptor beta chains were all read from a single sample in a study of cytomegalovirus exposure and HLA in healthy donors. With 60 Vbeta and 13 Jbeta primers, the PCR was carried out. The assay was immunoSEQ multiplex PCR, and TCRdb's table has in-frame clones only and misses some. The sample carries 100,000 to 150,000 clones, approximately 85% recorded once. The sequenced sample consisted of PBMCs. Source of these receptors: a male donor in good health and CMV-seropositive.

This clone was picked up a small number of times. The genes are TRBV9 and TRBJ1-5; a possible D gene is TRBD1 (5 bases). V lost 0 bases, J lost 7 bases, and 11 bases lay in between. The CDR3 covers 14 residues. Looked up from germline, CDR1 is SGDLS and CDR2 is YYNGEE. DNA for the CDR3: TGTGCCAGCAGCGTAGCTGCTGGGGGGCAGCCCCAGCATTTT. This sequence encodes CASSVAAGGQPQHF.

A note on this clone: Sequence at one end of the junction differs from germline and may be a read error. The CDR3 bases are TGTGCCAGCAGTTCAGGGGTCGGGGCCAACGGCCTGACTTTC. Encoded protein: CASSSGVGANGLTF. This rearrangement joins TRBV28 to TRBJ2-6, with TRBD1 as a possible D gene (6 bases). The CDR3 has 14 residues. Germline V CDR1 and CDR2: MDHEN, SYDVKM. Complete variable domain (other parts from reference TRBV28 and TRBJ2-6): DVKVTQSSRYLVKRTGEKVFLECVQDMDHENMFWYRQDPGLGLRLIYFSYDVKMKEKGDIPEGYSVSREKKERFSLILESASTNQTSMYLCASSSGVGANGLTFGAGSRLTVL.

This clone was seen a handful of times. The rearrangement uses TRBV30 and TRBJ1-5; TRBD1 matches 11 bases. V was pared by 5 bases and J by 4 bases, with 1 base of the junction left unmatched. This CDR3 is built from 13 residues. Germline V gene data show CDR1 as GTSNPN and CDR2 as SVGIG (reference sequence). CDR3 sequence reads: CAWGTGGNQPQHF. Here the CDR3 DNA reads TGTGCCTGGGGGACAGGGGGAAATCAGCCCCAGCATTTT.

This sequence joins TRBV13 and TRBJ1-1; 7 bases are shared with TRBD1. CDR1 and CDR2 from the germline V gene are PRHDT and FYEKMQ (reference sequence). This CDR3 is 14 amino acids long. V shed 6 bases and J 2 bases; nucleotides not matched to a gene: 6. CDR3 loop: CASSFGQANTEAFF. CDR3 bases: TGTGCCAGCAGTTTCGGACAGGCCAACACTGAAGCTTTCTTT.

This rearrangement joins TRBV6-6 to TRBJ2-4; 8 nucleotides line up with TRBD2. This CDR3 contains 15 residues. The V and J ends lost 6 bases and 5 bases, in that order; junction bases with no gene match: 9. CDR1 is MNHNY, CDR2 SVGAGI, per germline (reference sequence). CDR3 residues: CASRPTGLEENIQYF. The DNA for the CDR3 is TGTGCCAGCAGACCTACGGGACTAGAGGAAAACATTCAGTACTTC.

J is TRBJ2-1 and V is TRBV19; TRBD1 might be the D (7 bases). The CDR3 loop spans 15 amino acids. Trimming removed 11 bases at V and 5 bases at J, with 22 bases between. The V gene's germline CDR1 is LNHDA and CDR2 SQIVND (reference sequence). CDR3 nucleotide sequence: TGTGCCTCCATGGCAGGGGGGCGCCCCAACAATGAGCAGTTCTTC. Encoded protein: CASMAGGRPNNEQFF.

The CDR3 sequence is CASSSTGGWGYF. In nucleotides, the CDR3 is TGTGCCAGCAGTTCCACAGGGGGCTGGGGGTATTTT. The chain couples TRBV28 to TRBJ2-3; TRBD1 aligns across 9 bases. This CDR3 region has 12 residues. The germline V gene encodes CDR1 MDHEN and CDR2 SYDVKM. The J segment lost 14 bases and the V segment lost 4 bases, leaving 7 bases of the junction unmatched.